Listed here is a single T cell receptor beta chain. Its antigen is not identified. The data belong to a study of OX40 agonist ivuxolimab in advanced cancers. Across the whole study: Enrollees could have had prior anti-PD-1, anti-PD-L1 or anti-CTLA-4 therapy, which over 35% had received. Partial responses were recorded for three patients, including one with hepatocellular carcinoma and two with cutaneous melanoma.

Sequenced by immunoSEQ multiplex PCR; TCRdb stores in-frame clones only, minus some. The table lists tens of thousands of clones, about nine tenths of them singletons. Overall study findings and caveats: Still undetermined is the antigen specificity of the expanded peripheral T cells. The study found that CD8+ T cells averaged more expanded clones than CD4+.

Trimming took 1 base from V and 1 from J, leaving 7 bases between them. There are 15 residues in the CDR3. Per the germline V gene, CDR1 is LNHDA and CDR2 is SQIVND (reference sequence). Specimen: CD4+ or CD8+ T cells sorted from blood, collected in a trial of the OX40 agonist ivuxolimab. The clonotype was recovered from an adult with an advanced solid tumor such as melanoma, head and neck, liver or kidney cancer. V and J are TRBV19 and TRBJ2-2; weak D call: TRBD2 (6 bases). In DNA form, the CDR3 reads TGTGCCAGTAGTATAGGAGCGGGGAACACCGGGGAGCTGTTTTTT. Encoded protein: CASSIGAGNTGELFF.